This TCR beta chain was retrieved from a study of T cells in Graves' hyperthyroidism and ophthalmopathy. Germline assignment: CDR1 SGHTA and CDR2 FQGTGA. The CDR3 is 16 amino acids. Trimming took off 1 base at V and 2 bases at J, with 12 bases between the two ends. TCR beta CDR3 region amplification was performed from RNA transcripts. The primer set for the first-round RT-PCR of the TCR CDR3 was HTBI. TCRdb itself ran the multiplex PCR reads through MiXCR, one entry per CDR3 protein. Here the sample spans over 700,000 distinct CDR3 sequences, 35% being singletons. The source material was blood. This receptor was identified in a woman in her forties with Graves' hyperthyroidism. V gene TRBV7-3 combines with J gene TRBJ1-5; tentatively, D is TRBD1 (6 bases). The CDR3 reads CASSLRAGAGNQPQHF. The CDR3 coding sequence is TGTGCCAGCAGCTTAAGGGCAGGGGCAGGCAATCAGCCCCAGCATTTT.